This TCR beta chain comes out of a study of cytomegalovirus exposure and HLA in healthy donors. Overall study results and limits: More clonal expansion characterized HLA-associated TCR beta chains than equally common others in a later analysis. In a later analysis, V- and J-gene trimming of beta chains associated with a DCLRE1C missense variant, replicated independently. Several of the most significant clusters appeared, in a later analysis, to be linked to common viral pathogens.

V lost 0 bases to trimming and J lost 6 bases, with 6 bases between them. CDR3 length: 13 amino acids. CDR1 SGDLS and CDR2 YYNGEE come from the germline V gene. The PCR employed 60 Vbeta primers together with 13 Jbeta primers. Source study methods: A later analysis counted approximately 80 million unique TCR beta chains, some 11 million shared. Profiling relied on immunoSEQ multiplex PCR, and the TCRdb table lists in-frame clones only, not all of them. V and J calls and clone size are copied from that table; D and trimming were computed from the DNA. The sample contains hundreds of thousands of clones, 70% to 85% of which appear only once. Worth noting for this clone: Its antigen is as yet unknown.

The specimen was PBMCs. This receptor was taken from a woman aged 40 to 50 in good health and CMV-seronegative. V gene TRBV9 combines with J gene TRBJ2-2; tentative D call: TRBD1 (6 bases). The CDR3 reads CASSVGGPGELFF. The CDR3 nucleotides read TGTGCCAGCAGCGTAGGGGGGCCCGGGGAGCTGTTTTTT.